One sample yielded the 10 T cell receptor beta chains listed below, sequenced in a study of T-cell reconstitution after alpha-beta-depleted transplantation in children. Using unique molecular identifiers, the investigators prepared the TCRbeta library. TCRdb re-called the PCR reads through MiXCR, storing one row per CDR3 protein. The sample has about 540,000 distinct CDR3 sequences, 15% to 20% seen once. Sample: PBMCs from the stem cell graft donor, taken from the stem cell graft. These receptors were taken from a human donor who donated a stem cell graft to a child with acute lymphoblastic leukemia.

This chain uses TRBV12-3 or TRBV12-4 with TRBJ2-5; D might be TRBD1 or TRBD2, each matching 5 bases. Trimming took 5 bases from V and 7 from J, leaving 14 bases between them. The CDR3 sequence is 13 residues long. The CDR3 DNA reads as TGTGCCAGCAGTGCCCTCCTTGGGGGGACCCAGTACTTC. Its protein is CASSALLGGTQYF.

This clonotype was observed at least ten times. A junction end diverges from the germline sequence, so it may reflect a read error. The CDR3 loop reads CASSLGRSSYEQYF. The DNA of the CDR3 is TGTGCCAGCAGCTTAGGCAGGAGCTCCTACGAGCAGTACTTC. The chain combines TRBV5-1 with TRBJ2-7, with D uncertain. CDR1 and CDR2 from the germline V gene are SGHRS and YFSETQ. This CDR3 spans 14 amino acids. Drawing the rest from reference TRBV5-1 and TRBJ2-7, the complete variable domain is KAGVTQTPRYLIKTRGQQVTLSCSPISGHRSVSWYQQTPGQGLQFLFEYFSETQRNKGNFPGRFSGRQFSNSRSEMNVSTLELGDSALYLCASSLGRSSYEQYFGPGTRLTVT.

This clonotype turned up a few times. This chain uses TRBV19 with TRBJ2-1, with D uncertain. This CDR3 is 16 amino acids long. V gave up 6 bases and J gave up 0 bases, with 15 bases separating them. Germline assignment: CDR1 LNHDA and CDR2 SQIVND (reference sequence). CDR3 DNA: TGTGCCAGTAGCCGGTCGAGGCACCACTCCTACAATGAGCAGTTCTTC. Amino acids: CASSRSRHHSYNEQFF.

This clonotype has a handful of counts. The chain is built from TRBV7-9 and TRBJ2-7; 7 bases are shared with TRBD1. The CDR3 has 14 amino acids. Germline loops: CDR1 SEHNR, CDR2 FQNEAQ (reference sequence). Unmatched junction bases numbered 6, after V lost 5 bases and J lost 2 bases. The CDR3 DNA reads as TGTGCCAGCAGCAGGTGGGACAGACCCTACGAGCAGTACTTC. It yields the protein CASSRWDRPYEQYF.

The chain links TRBV20-1 to TRBJ1-2; 11 positions match TRBD1. V shed 5 bases and J 6 bases; nucleotides not matched to a gene: 17. Germline V gene lookup returns CDR1 DFQATT and CDR2 SNEGSKA (reference sequence). This CDR3 region has 17 residues. DNA of the CDR3: TGCAGTGCTCTCTATGACCCCACCCGGGACAGGGGGGATGGCTACACCTTC. Protein product: CSALYDPTRDRGDGYTF.

This chain uses TRBV9 with TRBJ2-3, with D uncertain. Germline V CDR1 and CDR2: SGDLS, YYNGEE. The V end lost 3 bases, the J end lost 5 bases, and 10 bases lay between the germline ends. The CDR3 has 13 amino acids. The CDR3 coding sequence is TGTGCCAGCAGCGCCCCACCGGGAGATACGCAGTATTTT. Its protein is CASSAPPGDTQYF.

This clonotype was detected a few times. The V and J genes are TRBV10-3 and TRBJ2-7; TRBD2 might be the D (5 bases). The V gene's germline CDR1 is ENHRY and CDR2 SYGVKD. The CDR3 runs 13 residues. With 0 bases removed from V and 2 bases from J, the gap between germline ends came to 5 bases. The CDR3 DNA follows: TGTGCCATCAGTGAGTCGGGAGCCTACGAGCAGTACTTC. Its translation: CAISESGAYEQYF.

V and J are TRBV27 and TRBJ2-3, with D perhaps TRBD1 (6 bases). Looked up from germline, CDR1 is MNHEY and CDR2 is SMNVEV (reference sequence). CDR3 size: 17 residues. With 5 bases removed from V and 3 bases from J, the gap between germline ends came to 21 bases. CDR3 nucleotide sequence: TGTGCCAGCAGTCGAGGGGCCGGGACAATGTTAACAGATACGCAGTATTTT. This gives the protein CASSRGAGTMLTDTQYF.

J is TRBJ1-5 and V is TRBV5-6; no reliable D call. The CDR3 runs to 15 residues. V lost 4 bases and J lost 1, with 12 bases in between. Germline CDR1 and CDR2: SGHDT and YYEEEE. The DNA for the CDR3 is TGTGCCAGCAGCCCCGGGCCGCGGAGCAATCAGCCCCAGCATTTT. Encoded protein: CASSPGPRSNQPQHF.

The chain employs TRBV20-1 and TRBJ1-1; 7 bases map to TRBD1. The length of the CDR3 is 14 residues. Germline CDR1 reads DFQATT; CDR2 reads SNEGSKA (reference sequence). Trimming removed 3 bases from V and 5 bases from J; junction bases left unmatched: 9. The CDR3 loop is CSARNRGSNTEAFF. CDR3 nucleotide sequence: TGCAGTGCTAGGAACAGGGGATCGAATACTGAAGCTTTCTTT.